Listed below are T cell receptor beta chains from one sample, sequenced in a study of T cells in Graves' hyperthyroidism and ophthalmopathy. Via MiXCR, TCRdb re-called the multiplex PCR reads, giving one row per CDR3 protein. The profile shows approximately 430,000 distinct CDR3 sequences, 15% to 17% of them singletons. Sequenced material: blood. Receptors originate from a woman younger than 35 with Graves' hyperthyroidism. CDR3s include the opening cysteine and the closing phenylalanine or tryptophan. D genes are given only for firm matches. The listing skips clone size in some rows; elsewhere it reads once, few, many or a size class.

TRBJ1-1,13,.,TRBV7-6,many,CASSFQPNTEAFF,TGTGCCAGCAGCTTCCAACCGAACACTGAAGCTTTCTTT
TRBJ1-6,13,.,TRBV6-4,few,CASRMEGNSPLHF,TGTGCCAGCAGGATGGAGGGGAATTCACCCCTCCACTTT
TRBJ2-1,15,.,TRBV20-1,many,CSASNPGRVRNEQFF,TGCAGTGCTAGTAATCCGGGAAGGGTTCGGAATGAGCAGTTCTTC
TRBJ2-1,15,TRBD1,TRBV6-1,many,CATHRDRGPYNEQFF,TGTGCCACCCACCGGGACAGGGGTCCCTACAATGAGCAGTTCTTC
TRBJ1-2,15,.,TRBV6-1,many,CASSSTRPPNYGYTF,TGTGCCAGCAGTTCGACCCGCCCCCCCAACTATGGCTACACCTTC
TRBJ2-5,17,TRBD2,TRBV25-1,.,CASTPWASGRSQETQYF,TGTGCCAGCACCCCGTGGGCTAGCGGGAGATCCCAAGAGACCCAGTACTTC
TRBJ1-6,13,.,TRBV29-1,many,CSVGGSGDSPLHF,TGCAGCGTGGGCGGGTCAGGGGATTCACCCCTCCACTTT
TRBJ1-1,12,.,TRBV12-3/TRBV12-4,many,CASSLEDQWAFF,TGTGCCAGCAGTTTAGAGGACCAGTGGGCTTTCTTT
TRBJ2-7,11,.,TRBV30,.,CAWSDQGEQYF,TGTGCCTGGAGCGATCAAGGCGAGCAGTACTTC
TRBJ1-2,15,.,TRBV10-3,many,CAISEEGGANYGYTF,TGTGCCATCAGTGAGGAGGGAGGGGCCAACTATGGCTACACCTTC
TRBJ2-7,14,TRBD1,TRBV20-1,many,CSARARGQSYEQYF,TGCAGTGCTAGAGCCCGGGGACAGTCCTACGAGCAGTACTTC
TRBJ2-3,12,TRBD2,TRBV12-3/TRBV12-4,many,CASRRGADTQYF,TGTGCCAGCAGGCGGGGGGCAGATACGCAGTATTTT
TRBJ1-2,15,TRBD1,TRBV2,many,CASSADRGANYGYTF,TGTGCCAGCAGTGCAGACAGGGGAGCTAACTATGGCTACACCTTC
TRBJ2-1,16,TRBD2,TRBV15,.,CATSRDGGEVSREQFF,TGTGCCACCAGCAGAGATGGGGGGGAGGTCAGTCGCGAGCAGTTCTTC
TRBJ2-3,15,.,TRBV28,.,CASSRPPGRTDTQYF,TGTGCCAGCAGTAGACCCCCGGGACGTACAGATACGCAGTATTTT
TRBJ1-3,14,TRBD1,TRBV6-1,many,CASRVTGIRNTIYF,TGTGCCAGCAGGGTGACAGGGATAAGAAACACCATATATTTT
TRBJ2-1,20,TRBD2,TRBV6-5,.,CASSYSIASGSRSSYNEQFF,TGTGCCAGCAGTTACTCGATTGCTAGCGGGAGCCGAAGCTCCTACAATGAGCAGTTCTTC
TRBJ2-7,15,TRBD2,TRBV20-1,many,CSDGRTSGGKNEQYF,TGCAGTGACGGGCGGACTAGCGGGGGGAAAAACGAGCAGTACTTC
TRBJ2-7,13,.,TRBV28,many,CASSLSVNYEQYF,TGTGCCAGCAGTTTATCCGTAAACTACGAGCAGTACTTC
TRBJ2-5,14,TRBD2,TRBV4-1,many,CASSLAGGVETQYF,TGCGCCAGCAGCCTAGCGGGAGGGGTGGAGACCCAGTACTTC
TRBJ2-1,16,.,TRBV15,many,CATSRDEFGGYNEQFF,TGTGCCACCAGCAGAGATGAATTTGGGGGGTACAATGAGCAGTTCTTC
TRBJ1-2,14,.,TRBV29-1,few,CSVKTGAGNYGYTF,TGCAGCGTTAAAACGGGTGCAGGCAACTATGGCTACACCTTC
TRBJ1-1,14,.,TRBV3-1,.,CASSQTPSRTEAFF,TGTGCCAGCAGCCAAACACCGAGCCGCACTGAAGCTTTCTTT
TRBJ1-6,15,TRBD1,TRBV20-1,many,CSARTGGFYNSPLHF,TGCAGTGCTAGGACAGGGGGCTTTTATAATTCACCCCTCCACTTT
TRBJ2-2,14,.,TRBV20-1,.,CSARDPGDYQLLFF,TGCAGTGCTAGAGATCCCGGTGACTACCAGTTGCTGTTTTTT